This passage covers 32 T cell receptor beta chains from one sample sequenced in a study of T cell responses to AZD1222 COVID-19 vaccine. The assay was immunoSEQ multiplex PCR, and TCRdb's table has in-frame clones only and misses some. Among 95,000 to 150,000 clones listed, 85% to 90% were seen once. Specimen: peripheral blood, collected on day 0 of AZD1222 vaccination. Source of these receptors: an adult in good health.

V gene TRBV5-1 combines with J gene TRBJ2-2; D possibly corresponds to TRBD1 (5 bases). Germline lookup yields CDR1 SGHRS and CDR2 YFSETQ. CDR3 length: 17 amino acids. The V and J ends lost 4 bases and 0 bases respectively, with 16 bases between them. CDR3 amino acids: CASSPKRAGTNTGELFF. For the CDR3, the DNA is TGCGCCAGCAGCCCCAAACGGGCAGGGACGAACACCGGGGAGCTGTTTTTT. The full variable domain, in which reference TRBV5-1 and TRBJ2-2 provide the parts outside the CDR3, is KAGVTQTPRYLIKTRGQQVTLSCSPISGHRSVSWYQQTPGQGLQFLFEYFSETQRNKGNFPGRFSGRQFSNSRSEMNVSTLELGDSALYLCASSPKRAGTNTGELFFGEGSRLTVL.

The gene calls are TRBV28 and TRBJ2-5, with D perhaps matching TRBD1 (6 bases). Germline V gene sequence: CDR1 MDHEN, CDR2 SYDVKM. The V end lost 5 bases, the J end lost 2 bases, and 12 bases lay between the germline ends. This CDR3 is built from 14 residues. DNA of the CDR3: TGTGCCAGCAGTACAACAGGGATTCAAGAGACCCAGTACTTC. Protein sequence: CASSTTGIQETQYF.

The V call is TRBV19, the J call TRBJ1-5, with D perhaps matching TRBD1 (6 bases). V gave up 5 bases and J gave up 4 bases, with 12 bases separating them. Germline V gene data show CDR1 as LNHDA and CDR2 as SQIVND (reference sequence). CDR3 length: 14 amino acids. CDR3 region: CASSQQGRNQPQHF. The CDR3 nucleotides are TGTGCCAGTAGTCAACAGGGTAGGAATCAGCCCCAGCATTTT.

The V and J genes are TRBV5-1 and TRBJ2-1, with 7 bases lining up with TRBD2. Germline V gene data show CDR1 as SGHRS and CDR2 as YFSETQ. Trimming cost V 0 bases and J 10 bases; bases outside gene matches: 19. CDR3 length: 18 residues. CDR3 in amino acids: CASSLAEFWGGLAWEQFF. DNA for the CDR3: TGCGCCAGCAGCTTGGCCGAATTTTGGGGAGGGCTCGCCTGGGAGCAGTTCTTC.

CDR3 loop: CASSETTYPPQHF. Written as DNA, the CDR3 is TGTGCCAGCAGTGAGACGACATACCCGCCCCAGCATTTT. This chain links TRBV2 with TRBJ1-5; D is unclear. V lost 3 bases to trimming and J lost 9 bases, with 12 bases between them. CDR1 and CDR2 from the germline V gene are SNHLY and FYNNEI. The CDR3 loop spans 13 amino acids.

This chain connects TRBV4-3 to TRBJ2-7, with 10 bases that match TRBD1. Germline V gene lookup returns CDR1 LGHNA and CDR2 YSLEER. The CDR3 runs 15 residues. V dropped 2 bases and J dropped 4; count of bases not matched to a gene: 5. The CDR3 region has the DNA TGCGCCAGCAGCCAACAGACAGGGGGCCCATACGAGCAGTACTTC. Translated, it gives CASSQQTGGPYEQYF.

The chain combines TRBV19 with TRBJ1-3; weak D call: TRBD1 (6 bases). With 7 bases removed from V and 1 base from J, the gap between germline ends came to 23 bases. CDR1 is LNHDA and CDR2 is SQIVND in the germline V gene (reference sequence). The CDR3 is 18 amino acids. CDR3: CASNSGPRQGRSGNTIYF. The CDR3 coding sequence is TGTGCCAGTAACTCTGGGCCCAGGCAGGGGAGATCTGGAAACACCATATATTTT.

This sequence joins TRBV27 and TRBJ1-4; tentatively, D is TRBD1 (5 bases). Germline CDR1 and CDR2: MNHEY and SMNVEV (reference sequence). Trimming took off 0 bases at V and 7 bases at J, with 18 bases between the two ends. The CDR3 is 17 amino acids. The CDR3 loop reads CASSLSGTDVWGEKLFF. The CDR3 DNA is TGTGCCAGCAGTTTATCGGGGACCGATGTTTGGGGTGAAAAACTGTTTTTT. The full variable domain, in which reference TRBV27 and TRBJ1-4 provide the parts outside the CDR3, is EAQVTQNPRYLITVTGKKLTVTCSQNMNHEYMSWYRQDPGLGLRQIYYSMNVEVTDKGDVPEGYKVSRKEKRNFPLILESPSPNQTSLYFCASSLSGTDVWGEKLFFGSGTQLSVL.

The rearrangement links TRBV6-5 to TRBJ1-4, with D perhaps matching TRBD1 (6 bases). Trimming stripped 5 bases from V and 0 bases from J, with 10 bases between. CDR3 size: 15 residues. Germline CDR1 reads MNHEY; CDR2 reads SVGAGI. The CDR3 region is CASSNRVATNEKLFF. In DNA, the CDR3 is TGTGCCAGCAGTAACAGGGTGGCAACTAATGAAAAACTGTTTTTT.

CDR3 coding DNA: TGTGCCAGCAGTTCGCGGCGTCCAGATACGCAGTATTTT. It encodes CASSSRRPDTQYF. This chain joins TRBV12-3 or TRBV12-4 and TRBJ2-3, with D hard to call. The CDR3 is 13 residues long. Trimming took off 4 bases at V and 4 bases at J, with 9 bases between the two ends.

CDR3 sequence: CASSQDGPNQPQHF. Written as DNA, the CDR3 is TGCGCCAGCAGCCAAGATGGACCGAATCAGCCCCAGCATTTT. V usage is TRBV4-1 and J usage is TRBJ1-5, with D uncertain. The CDR3 consists of 14 residues. V was pared by 0 bases and J by 4 bases, with 7 bases between. Germline values: CDR1 MGHRA, CDR2 YSYEKL.

The rearrangement links TRBV28 to TRBJ1-4; 10 positions agree with TRBD1. Trimming removed 5 bases from V and 8 bases from J; junction bases left unmatched: 14. The germline V gene has CDR1 MDHEN and CDR2 SYDVKM. The CDR3 sequence is 17 residues long. The CDR3 DNA reads TGTGCCAGCAGTGTGGGACAGGGGACACACAGTGGGGAAAAACTGTTTTTT. Its translation: CASSVGQGTHSGEKLFF.

The sample holds one count of this clone. DNA for the CDR3: TGTGCCAGCAGGCCACCGGCGAACTATGGCTACACCTTC. Its translation: CASRPPANYGYTF. The chain joins TRBV27 to TRBJ1-2; no definite D call. Trimming left V 6 bases short and J 2 bases short, with 10 bases between. This CDR3 has 13 residues. Germline CDR1 MNHEY, CDR2 SMNVEV (reference sequence).

The rearrangement links TRBV5-1 to TRBJ2-7; TRBD2 is a possible D gene (6 bases). Deletions cut 3 bases from V and 7 bases from J, with 17 bases between. Germline CDR1 and CDR2: SGHRS and YFSETQ. This CDR3 is 14 amino acids long. DNA for the CDR3: TGCGCCAGCAGCTCCTGGGGGGATTCGGGTGAGCAGTACTTC. Protein sequence: CASSSWGDSGEQYF.

The rearrangement uses TRBV5-4 and TRBJ2-3; TRBD2 agrees at 16 bases. This CDR3 is built from 18 residues. From germline, CDR1 is SGHNT and CDR2 YYREEE (reference sequence). Trimming cost V 4 bases and J 2 bases; bases outside gene matches: 7. The CDR3 DNA is TGTGCCAGCAGCGCTGGGACTAGCGGGGGGGGGCCCACAGATACGCAGTATTTT. This sequence encodes CASSAGTSGGGPTDTQYF.

The chain carries TRBV15 and TRBJ1-2, with 8 bases fitting TRBD1. Germline CDR1 reads LNHNV; CDR2 reads YYDKDF (reference sequence). J was trimmed by 4 bases and V by 5 bases; bases with no gene match: 6. The CDR3 loop spans 14 amino acids. CDR3 amino acids: CATSPDRGAYGYTF. CDR3 in DNA: TGTGCCACCAGCCCCGACAGGGGAGCCTATGGCTACACCTTC.

This chain links TRBV30 with TRBJ1-4; tentative D call: TRBD1 (6 bases). The CDR3 extends over 15 amino acids. Per the germline V gene, CDR1 is GTSNPN and CDR2 is SVGIG (reference sequence). With 0 bases removed from V and 4 bases from J, the gap between germline ends came to 12 bases. The CDR3 nucleotides read TGTGCCTGGAGTGTAGGGGGAGTTAGTAATGAAAAACTGTTTTTT. The encoded protein is CAWSVGGVSNEKLFF. Together with reference TRBV30 and TRBJ1-4, the CDR3 gives the full variable domain: SQTIHQWPATLVQPVGSPLSLECTVEGTSNPNLYWYRQAAGRGLQLLFYSVGIGQISSEVPQNLSASRPQDRQFILSSKKLLLSDSGFYLCAWSVGGVSNEKLFFGSGTQLSVL.

V usage is TRBV19 and J usage is TRBJ2-7; no firm D call. Germline values: CDR1 LNHDA, CDR2 SQIVND (reference sequence). This CDR3 has 11 residues. Trimming stripped 5 bases from V and 6 bases from J, with 8 bases between. The CDR3 loop is CASSSAAEQYF. In DNA, the CDR3 is TGTGCCAGTAGTTCGGCGGCCGAGCAGTACTTC.

The chain has TRBV6-1 and TRBJ2-7, with 7 bases fitting TRBD2. The CDR3 is made up of 12 amino acids. From germline, CDR1 is MNHNS and CDR2 SASEGT. V shed 3 bases and J 7 bases; nucleotides not matched to a gene: 3. The CDR3 spells CASSEGGGEQYF. The DNA for the CDR3 is TGTGCCAGCAGTGAGGGGGGAGGGGAGCAGTACTTC.

This chain links TRBV28 with TRBJ2-7; TRBD1 matches 8 bases. CDR3 length equals 15 residues. V lost 5 bases, J lost 4 bases, and 10 bases stayed unmatched. From germline, CDR1 is MDHEN and CDR2 SYDVKM. The DNA of the CDR3 is TGTGCCAGCAGTCAGTCGGGGCAGGGGGCTTACGAGCAGTACTTC. Encoded protein: CASSQSGQGAYEQYF.

The V call is TRBV7-9, the J call TRBJ2-7; the match to TRBD1 covers 7 bases. With V trimmed by 3 bases and J by 4 bases, 9 bases remained unmatched. There are 15 residues in the CDR3. CDR1 and CDR2 (germline): SEHNR, FQNEAQ (reference sequence). The CDR3 bases are TGTGCCAGCAGCTTCTTCACCGGGACAGAGTACGAGCAGTACTTC. As protein: CASSFFTGTEYEQYF.

The V call is TRBV4-2, the J call TRBJ2-2; TRBD1 aligns across 7 bases. The length of the CDR3 is 15 residues. Trimming took 6 bases from V and 5 from J; bases not matched to a gene: 9. The V gene's germline CDR1 is LGHNA and CDR2 YNFKEQ. This chain's CDR3 is CASSPRGLSTGELFF. CDR3 nucleotide sequence: TGTGCCAGCAGTCCCAGGGGGTTAAGTACCGGGGAGCTGTTTTTT.

This chain uses TRBV28 with TRBJ2-2; 7 bases fit TRBD1. This CDR3 contains 14 residues. CDR1 MDHEN and CDR2 SYDVKM come from the germline V gene. V was pared by 8 bases and J by 4 bases, with 7 bases of the junction left unmatched. The CDR3 reads CASRTGRGTGELFF. The CDR3 bases are TGTGCCAGCCGGACAGGACGGGGCACCGGGGAGCTGTTTTTT.

This sequence joins TRBV4-1 and TRBJ2-7; no definite D call. V was shortened by 0 bases and J by 3 bases, with 24 bases between the two germline ends. Germline V gene sequence: CDR1 MGHRA, CDR2 YSYEKL. The CDR3 is 19 amino acids. CDR3 nucleotide sequence: TGCGCCAGCAGCCAAGATCACGGTAGCCATACTACCTGGTACTACGAGCAGTACTTC. Its translation: CASSQDHGSHTTWYYEQYF.

The genes are TRBV28 and TRBJ1-1, with 10 bases that match TRBD1. From germline, CDR1 is MDHEN and CDR2 SYDVKM. V lost 8 bases, J lost 11 bases, and 11 bases stayed unmatched. This CDR3 comprises 13 residues. This CDR3 reads CASPGNGTGAAFF. CDR3 sequence (DNA): TGTGCCAGCCCAGGGAACGGGACAGGGGCGGCTTTCTTT.

V gene TRBV29-1 combines with J gene TRBJ2-1; 11 bases fit TRBD2. Germline assignment: CDR1 SQVTM and CDR2 ANQGSEA. V shed 7 bases, J shed 8 bases, and the junction held 13 bases outside the gene matches. The length of the CDR3 is 15 residues. In nucleotides, the CDR3 is TGCAGCGCCCAAATCTATAGCGGGGGGGGCGATGAGCAGTTCTTC. This codes for CSAQIYSGGGDEQFF.

The chain couples TRBV7-3 to TRBJ2-2; D is possibly TRBD1 (6 bases). Germline assignment: CDR1 SGHTA and CDR2 FQGTGA. The CDR3 is 15 residues long. Trimming took 5 bases from V and 4 from J, leaving 14 bases between them. This CDR3 is CASSRRGGVTGELFF. In DNA form, the CDR3 reads TGTGCCAGCAGCCGACGTGGGGGCGTCACCGGGGAGCTGTTTTTT.

J is TRBJ1-1 and V is TRBV2; D perhaps matches TRBD1 (5 bases). Germline CDR1 reads SNHLY; CDR2 reads FYNNEI. The CDR3 runs 14 residues. V lost 1 base, J lost 6 bases, and 12 bases lay in between. The chain's CDR3 is CASSEDRTRAEAFF. As DNA, the CDR3 is TGTGCCAGCAGTGAAGACAGGACGCGGGCTGAAGCTTTCTTT.

CDR3 amino acids: CASSLPTSGSSSRNEQYF. For the CDR3, the DNA is TGTGCCAGCAGTTTACCGACTAGCGGGAGCAGCTCTAGGAACGAGCAGTACTTC. This chain connects TRBV6-2 or TRBV6-3 to TRBJ2-7, with 12 bases aligning to TRBD2. From germline, CDR1 is MNHEY and CDR2 SVGEGT. V shed 4 bases and J 5 bases; nucleotides not matched to a gene: 15. CDR3 length: 18 residues.

This chain connects TRBV12-3 or TRBV12-4 to TRBJ1-5, with D hard to call. The CDR3 sequence is 13 residues long. V was trimmed by 6 bases and J by 4 bases, leaving 10 bases between them. This CDR3 reads CASSPLGNQPQHF. CDR3 sequence (DNA): TGTGCCAGCAGCCCCCTCGGGAATCAGCCCCAGCATTTT.

V usage is TRBV12-3 or TRBV12-4 and J usage is TRBJ1-3; no firm D call. V was clipped by 5 bases and J by 1 base, with 6 bases between them. The CDR3 runs 13 residues. The CDR3 bases are TGTGCCAGCAGTCCCAATTCTGGAAACACCATATATTTT. This encodes CASSPNSGNTIYF.

This clone came up many times. The chain has TRBV7-2 and TRBJ1-1; D is undetermined. Germline values: CDR1 SGHTA, CDR2 FQGNSA. The CDR3 covers 13 residues. V gave up 0 bases and J gave up 1 base, with 3 bases separating them. CDR3 residues: CASSLAWNTEAFF. The CDR3 nucleotides read TGTGCCAGCAGCTTAGCGTGGAACACTGAAGCTTTCTTT.